Sequencing of this TCR beta chain was carried out in a study of Graves' ophthalmopathy and Graves' hyperthyroidism. General observations from the study: Detected in blood as well were most expanded thyroid clonotypes with frequency above 0.001.

Trimming cost V 4 bases and J 0 bases, with 10 bases left between them. Germline assignment: CDR1 MNHNS and CDR2 SASEGT. The CDR3 is 15 residues long. Amplification of the TCR beta CDR3 regions used RNA transcripts (as template). First-round RT-PCR used HTBI primers; second-round multiplex PCR followed. Each CDR3 protein is one row after TCRdb ran MiXCR on the multiplex PCR reads. The repertoire has some 380,000 distinct CDR3 sequences, approximately 15% of them found once; the top ten carry around 6.6%. This clonotype was seen ten or more times. The target antigen is unknown. The TCR originated in a woman in her late teens or twenties with stable Graves' hyperthyroidism. The genes are TRBV6-1 and TRBJ1-5; D may be TRBD1 (5 bases). The sequencing input was peripheral blood. The CDR3 loop reads CASSGGTYSNQPQHF. DNA of the CDR3: TGTGCCAGCAGTGGGGGGACGTATAGCAATCAGCCCCAGCATTTT.